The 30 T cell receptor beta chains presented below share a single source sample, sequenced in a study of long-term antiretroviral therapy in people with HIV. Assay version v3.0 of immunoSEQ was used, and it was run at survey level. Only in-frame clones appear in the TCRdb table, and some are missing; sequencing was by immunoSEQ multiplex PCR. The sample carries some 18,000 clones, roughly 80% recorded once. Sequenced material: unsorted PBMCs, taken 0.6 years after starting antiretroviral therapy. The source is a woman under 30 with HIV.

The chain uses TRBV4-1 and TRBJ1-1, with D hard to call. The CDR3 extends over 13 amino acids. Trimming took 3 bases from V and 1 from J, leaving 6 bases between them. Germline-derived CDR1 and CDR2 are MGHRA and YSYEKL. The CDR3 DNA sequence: TGCGCCAGCAGCCAGTCGGAGAACACTGAAGCTTTCTTT. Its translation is CASSQSENTEAFF.

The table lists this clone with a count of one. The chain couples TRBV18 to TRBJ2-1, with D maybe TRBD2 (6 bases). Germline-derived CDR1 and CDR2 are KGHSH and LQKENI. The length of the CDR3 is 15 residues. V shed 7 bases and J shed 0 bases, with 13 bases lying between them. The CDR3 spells CASLPGLASYNEQFF. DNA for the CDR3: TGTGCCAGCTTACCGGGACTCGCCTCCTACAATGAGCAGTTCTTC.

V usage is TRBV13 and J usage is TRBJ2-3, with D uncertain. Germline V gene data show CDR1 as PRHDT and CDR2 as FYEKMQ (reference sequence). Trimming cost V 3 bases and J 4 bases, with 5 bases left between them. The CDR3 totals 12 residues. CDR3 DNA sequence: TGTGCCAGCAGCTTGGGGTCAGATACGCAGTATTTT. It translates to CASSLGSDTQYF.

CDR3 residues: CASSYGTRLYEQYF. Written as DNA, the CDR3 is TGTGCCAGCAGTTACGGGACAAGGCTCTACGAGCAGTACTTC. J is TRBJ2-7 and V is TRBV6-6; TRBD1 might be the D (6 bases). The CDR3 consists of 14 residues. Trimming pared 2 bases from V and 3 bases from J, leaving 11 bases between. CDR1 and CDR2 from the germline V gene are MNHNY and SVGAGI (reference sequence).

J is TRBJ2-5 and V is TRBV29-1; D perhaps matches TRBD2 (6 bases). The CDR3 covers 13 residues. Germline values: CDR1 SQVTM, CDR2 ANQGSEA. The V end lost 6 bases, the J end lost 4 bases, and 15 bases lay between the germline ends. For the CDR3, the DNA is TGCAGCGTCGCCCGGGGGACTGGAGAGACCCAGTACTTC. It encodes CSVARGTGETQYF.

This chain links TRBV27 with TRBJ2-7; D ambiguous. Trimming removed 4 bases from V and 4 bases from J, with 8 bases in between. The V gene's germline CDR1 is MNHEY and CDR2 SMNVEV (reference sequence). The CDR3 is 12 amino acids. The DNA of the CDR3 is TGTGCCAGCAGTTCGATGGGTTACGAGCAGTACTTC. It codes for CASSSMGYEQYF.

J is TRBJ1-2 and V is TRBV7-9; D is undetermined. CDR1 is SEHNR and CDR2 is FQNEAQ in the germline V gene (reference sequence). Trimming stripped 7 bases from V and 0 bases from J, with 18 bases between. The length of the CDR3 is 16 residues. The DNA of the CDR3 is TGTGCCAGCAACATACCCTCGACACGGGCTAACTATGGCTACACCTTC. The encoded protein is CASNIPSTRANYGYTF.

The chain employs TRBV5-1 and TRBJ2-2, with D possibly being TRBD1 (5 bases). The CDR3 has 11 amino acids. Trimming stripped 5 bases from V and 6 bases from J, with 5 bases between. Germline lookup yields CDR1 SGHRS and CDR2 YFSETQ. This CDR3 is CASRGPGELFF. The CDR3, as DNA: TGCGCCAGCAGGGGGCCCGGGGAGCTGTTTTTT.

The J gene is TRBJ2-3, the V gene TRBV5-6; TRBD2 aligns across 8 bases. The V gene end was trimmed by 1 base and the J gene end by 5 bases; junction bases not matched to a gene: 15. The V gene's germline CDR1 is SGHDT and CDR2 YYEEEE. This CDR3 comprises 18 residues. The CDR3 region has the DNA TGTGCCAGCAGCTTGAGGGGGGCCGGCGGGAGGAGTGGAGATACGCAGTATTTT. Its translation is CASSLRGAGGRSGDTQYF.

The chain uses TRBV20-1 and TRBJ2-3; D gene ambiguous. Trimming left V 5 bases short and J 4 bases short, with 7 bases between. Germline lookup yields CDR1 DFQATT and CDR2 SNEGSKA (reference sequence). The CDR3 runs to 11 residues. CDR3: CSAVVADTQYF. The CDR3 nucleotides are TGCAGTGCTGTGGTGGCAGATACGCAGTATTTT.

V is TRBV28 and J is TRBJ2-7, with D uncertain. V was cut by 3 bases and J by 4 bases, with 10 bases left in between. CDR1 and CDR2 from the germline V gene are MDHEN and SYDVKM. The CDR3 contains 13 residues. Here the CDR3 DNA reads TGTGCCAGCAGTTTCCAGGCGCCGTACGAGCAGTACTTC. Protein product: CASSFQAPYEQYF.

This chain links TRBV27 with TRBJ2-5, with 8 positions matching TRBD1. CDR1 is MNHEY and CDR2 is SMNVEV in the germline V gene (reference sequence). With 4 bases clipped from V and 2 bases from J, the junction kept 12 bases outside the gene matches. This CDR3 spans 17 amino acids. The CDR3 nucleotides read TGTGCCAGCAGTTCGATTCTCCAGACAGGGGCTCAAGAGACCCAGTACTTC. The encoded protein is CASSSILQTGAQETQYF.

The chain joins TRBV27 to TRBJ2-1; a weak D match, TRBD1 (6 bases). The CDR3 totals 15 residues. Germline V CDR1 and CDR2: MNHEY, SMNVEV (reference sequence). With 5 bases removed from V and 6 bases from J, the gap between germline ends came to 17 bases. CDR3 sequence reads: CASSQDEGVGNEQFF. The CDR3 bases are TGTGCCAGCAGTCAGGACGAGGGGGTTGGCAATGAGCAGTTCTTC.

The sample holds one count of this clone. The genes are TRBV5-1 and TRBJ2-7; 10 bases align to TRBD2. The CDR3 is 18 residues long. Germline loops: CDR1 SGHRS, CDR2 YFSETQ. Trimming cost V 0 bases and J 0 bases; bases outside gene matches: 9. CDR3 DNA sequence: TGCGCCAGCAGCTTGGAAGGTGGTCTAGCGGGGGCCTCCTACGAGCAGTACTTC. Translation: CASSLEGGLAGASYEQYF. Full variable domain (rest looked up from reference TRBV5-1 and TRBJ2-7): KAGVTQTPRYLIKTRGQQVTLSCSPISGHRSVSWYQQTPGQGLQFLFEYFSETQRNKGNFPGRFSGRQFSNSRSEMNVSTLELGDSALYLCASSLEGGLAGASYEQYFGPGTRLTVT.

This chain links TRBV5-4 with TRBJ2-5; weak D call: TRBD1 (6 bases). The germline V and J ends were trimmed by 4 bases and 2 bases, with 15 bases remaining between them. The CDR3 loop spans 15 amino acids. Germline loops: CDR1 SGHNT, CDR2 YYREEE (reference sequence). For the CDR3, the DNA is TGTGCCAGCAGCGTGAGTCCAGGGGCGCAAGAGACCCAGTACTTC. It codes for CASSVSPGAQETQYF.

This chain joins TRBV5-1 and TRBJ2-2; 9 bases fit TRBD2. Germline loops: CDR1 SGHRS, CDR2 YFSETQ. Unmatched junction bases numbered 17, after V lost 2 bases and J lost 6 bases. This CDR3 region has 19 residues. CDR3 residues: CASSLKFEAGGKMSGELFF. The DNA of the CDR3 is TGCGCCAGCAGCTTAAAATTTGAAGCGGGAGGAAAAATGTCCGGGGAGCTGTTTTTT.

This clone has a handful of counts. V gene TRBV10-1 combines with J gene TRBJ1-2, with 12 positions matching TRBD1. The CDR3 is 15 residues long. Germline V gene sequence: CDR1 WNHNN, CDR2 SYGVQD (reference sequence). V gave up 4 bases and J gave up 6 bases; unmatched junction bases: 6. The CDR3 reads CASSAPGQGADGYTF. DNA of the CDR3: TGCGCCAGCAGTGCACCGGGACAGGGGGCAGATGGCTACACCTTC.

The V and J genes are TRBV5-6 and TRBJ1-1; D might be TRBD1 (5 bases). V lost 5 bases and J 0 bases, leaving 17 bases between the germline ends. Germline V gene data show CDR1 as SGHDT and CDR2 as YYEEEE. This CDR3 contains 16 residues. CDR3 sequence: CASSFPGGDMNTEAFF. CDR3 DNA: TGTGCCAGCAGTTTCCCCGGGGGAGACATGAACACTGAAGCTTTCTTT. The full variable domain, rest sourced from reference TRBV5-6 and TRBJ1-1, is DAGVTQSPTHLIKTRGQQVTLRCSPKSGHDTVSWYQQALGQGPQFIFQYYEEEERQRGNFPDRFSGHQFPNYSSELNVNALLLGDSALYLCASSFPGGDMNTEAFFGQGTRLTVV.

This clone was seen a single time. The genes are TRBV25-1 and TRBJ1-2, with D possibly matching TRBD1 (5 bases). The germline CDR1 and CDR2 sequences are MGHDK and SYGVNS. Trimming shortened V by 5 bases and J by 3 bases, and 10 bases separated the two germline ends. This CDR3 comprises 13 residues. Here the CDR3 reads CASSQGSHYGYTF. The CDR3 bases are TGTGCCAGCAGTCAGGGATCGCACTATGGCTACACCTTC.

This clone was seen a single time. The CDR3 nucleotides read TGTGCCAGCAGTTACAGCCGCTCCTACGAGCAGTACTTC. The encoded protein is CASSYSRSYEQYF. The chain joins TRBV6-5 to TRBJ2-7, with D hard to call. Germline values: CDR1 MNHEY, CDR2 SVGAGI. The CDR3 extends over 13 amino acids. V lost 2 bases and J lost 0, with 5 bases in between.

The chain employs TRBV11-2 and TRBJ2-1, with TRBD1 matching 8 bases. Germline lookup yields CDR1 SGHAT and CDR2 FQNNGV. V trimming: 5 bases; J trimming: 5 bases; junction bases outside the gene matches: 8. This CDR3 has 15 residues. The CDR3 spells CASSQLGQGNNEQFF. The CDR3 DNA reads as TGTGCCAGCAGCCAGCTAGGACAGGGTAACAATGAGCAGTTCTTC.

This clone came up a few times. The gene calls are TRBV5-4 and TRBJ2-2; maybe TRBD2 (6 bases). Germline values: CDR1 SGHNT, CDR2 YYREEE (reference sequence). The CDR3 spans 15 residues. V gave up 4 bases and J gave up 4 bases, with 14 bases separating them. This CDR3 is CASSTGTAITGELFF. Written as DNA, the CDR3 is TGTGCCAGCAGCACGGGGACTGCCATCACCGGGGAGCTGTTTTTT.

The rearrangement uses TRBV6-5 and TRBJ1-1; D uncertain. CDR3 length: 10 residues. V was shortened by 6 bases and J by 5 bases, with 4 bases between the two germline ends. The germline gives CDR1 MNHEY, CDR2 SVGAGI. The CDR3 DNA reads TGTGCCAGCAGGGTGACTGAAGCTTTCTTT. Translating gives CASRVTEAFF.

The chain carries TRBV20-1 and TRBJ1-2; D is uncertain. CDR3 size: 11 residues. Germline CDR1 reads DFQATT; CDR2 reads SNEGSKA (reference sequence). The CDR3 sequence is CSPGRIYGYTF. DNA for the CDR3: TGCAGCCCCGGACGGATCTATGGCTACACCTTC.

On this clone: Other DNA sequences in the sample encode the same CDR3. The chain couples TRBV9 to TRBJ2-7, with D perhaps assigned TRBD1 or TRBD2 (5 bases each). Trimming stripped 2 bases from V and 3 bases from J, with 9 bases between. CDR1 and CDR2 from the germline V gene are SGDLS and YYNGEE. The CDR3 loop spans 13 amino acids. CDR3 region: CASSVGDGYEQYF. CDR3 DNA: TGTGCCAGCAGCGTGGGGGACGGCTACGAGCAGTACTTC.

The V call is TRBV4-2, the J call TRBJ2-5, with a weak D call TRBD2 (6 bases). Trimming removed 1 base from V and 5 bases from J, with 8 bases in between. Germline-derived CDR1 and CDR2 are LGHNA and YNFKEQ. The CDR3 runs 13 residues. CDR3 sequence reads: CASSQGGEETQYF. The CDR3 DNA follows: TGTGCCAGCAGCCAAGGCGGGGAGGAGACCCAGTACTTC.

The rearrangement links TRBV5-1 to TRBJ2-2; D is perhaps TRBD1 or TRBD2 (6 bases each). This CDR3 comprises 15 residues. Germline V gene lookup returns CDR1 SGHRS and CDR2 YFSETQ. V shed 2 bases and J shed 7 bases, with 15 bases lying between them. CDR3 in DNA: TGCGCCAGCAGCTTTTCACCGGGGGCGGACGGGGAGCTGTTTTTT. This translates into CASSFSPGADGELFF.

This CDR3 is CASSDPREYYEQYF. In DNA form, the CDR3 reads TGTGCCAGCAGCGACCCCAGGGAGTACTACGAGCAGTACTTC. The chain couples TRBV5-8 to TRBJ2-7; either TRBD1 or TRBD2 may fit D (5 bases each). The V gene's germline CDR1 is SGHTS and CDR2 YDEGEE. V gave up 4 bases and J gave up 3 bases, with 14 bases separating them. This CDR3 has 14 residues. The whole variable domain, filled in from reference TRBV5-8 and TRBJ2-7, reads EAGVTQSPTHLIKTRGQQATLRCSPISGHTSVYWYQQALGLGLQFLLWYDEGEERNRGNFPPRFSGRQFPNYSSELNVNALELEDSALYLCASSDPREYYEQYFGPGTRLTVT.

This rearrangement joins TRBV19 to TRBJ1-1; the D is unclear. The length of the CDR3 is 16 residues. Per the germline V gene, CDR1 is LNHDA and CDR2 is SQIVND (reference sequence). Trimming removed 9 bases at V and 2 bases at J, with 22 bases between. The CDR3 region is CASALDLEGVNTEAFF. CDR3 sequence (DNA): TGTGCCAGCGCTCTAGATCTGGAGGGAGTAAACACTGAAGCTTTCTTT.

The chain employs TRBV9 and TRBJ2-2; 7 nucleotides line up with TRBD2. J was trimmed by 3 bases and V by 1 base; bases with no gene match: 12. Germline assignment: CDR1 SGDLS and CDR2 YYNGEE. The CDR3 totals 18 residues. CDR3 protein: CASSVLGPRGSDTGELFF. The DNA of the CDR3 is TGTGCCAGCAGCGTATTGGGACCGCGGGGGTCGGACACCGGGGAGCTGTTTTTT.